Shown below are 26 T cell receptor beta chains from a single sample sequenced in a study of regulatory T cells in long-lasting Graves disease. Time point indicated: newly diagnosed GD, antithyroid drugs for less than 3 months. From PBMCs, RNA was extracted and then used to make the TCR library. In building TCR beta libraries, iRepertoire HTBI primers were used together with Arm-PCR of CDR3 regions. TCRdb reprocessed the multiplex PCR reads via MiXCR and lists one record per CDR3 protein. The sample includes about 620,000 distinct CDR3 sequences, roughly 15% of them seen just once. The same sample was also studied in work on T cells in Graves' hyperthyroidism and ophthalmopathy.

The source was peripheral blood mononuclear cells (PBMCs), collected at new diagnosis, from a patient treated with antithyroid drugs. The receptors derive from a woman in her 30s with Graves disease.

At least ten counts were recorded for this clonotype. The J gene is TRBJ1-1, the V gene TRBV6-2 or TRBV6-3; D unclear. CDR1 is MNHEY, CDR2 SVGEGT, per germline. The length of the CDR3 is 12 residues. With 4 bases removed from V and 13 bases from J, the gap between germline ends came to 16 bases. CDR3 amino acids: CASSSADGNGFF. The CDR3 DNA follows: TGTGCCAGCAGTTCCGCGGACGGAAACGGTTTCTTT.

This clonotype has a handful of counts. The chain has TRBV11-2 and TRBJ1-2; D not resolved. Germline V gene sequence: CDR1 SGHAT, CDR2 FQNNGV. The CDR3 consists of 14 residues. V was pared by 5 bases and J by 6 bases, with 16 bases between. This CDR3 is CASSPPTRDHGYTF. In nucleotides, the CDR3 is TGTGCCAGCAGCCCACCGACTCGGGATCATGGCTACACCTTC.

This clonotype was observed many times. The chain is built from TRBV11-2 and TRBJ2-1; D gene ambiguous. This CDR3 region has 14 residues. The germline V gene encodes CDR1 SGHAT and CDR2 FQNNGV. The ends were cut back, 1 base at V and 3 bases at J, with 7 bases in the middle. The CDR3 loop reads CASSLGRVYNEQFF. CDR3 coding DNA: TGTGCCAGCAGCTTAGGTCGGGTCTACAATGAGCAGTTCTTC.

The V call is TRBV5-1, the J call TRBJ1-4; D is uncertain. Trimming removed 3 bases at V and 8 bases at J, with 11 bases between. This CDR3 has 13 amino acids. Germline loops: CDR1 SGHRS, CDR2 YFSETQ. CDR3 sequence reads: CASSSGPEEKLFF. CDR3 bases: TGCGCCAGCAGCTCCGGGCCTGAGGAAAAACTGTTTTTT.

Comments on this clonotype: A much larger clone lies a single base off, so this may be a read error. A read error is likely, as this CDR3 ends without the conserved phenylalanine or tryptophan. CDR3 protein: CASSEIETGGTEAFS. The CDR3 DNA reads as TGTGCCAGCAGTGAAATTGAGACAGGGGGCACTGAAGCTTTCTCT. The rearrangement uses TRBV2 and TRBJ1-1, with 9 nucleotides matching TRBD1. The junction had 5 bases not matched to a gene; V was cut back by 2 bases and J by 4 bases. This CDR3 region has 15 residues. Germline V gene sequence: CDR1 SNHLY, CDR2 FYNNEI.

This clonotype was found many times. The V call is TRBV2, the J call TRBJ2-7; D possibly corresponds to TRBD1 (6 bases). The V gene lost 6 bases and the J gene lost 1 base, with 13 bases spanning the gap. CDR1 is SNHLY and CDR2 is FYNNEI in the germline V gene. This CDR3 has 14 amino acids. The CDR3 reads CASRSRDISYEQYF. The CDR3, as DNA: TGTGCCAGCAGAAGTAGGGACATTTCCTACGAGCAGTACTTC.

The rearrangement links TRBV30 to TRBJ1-5, with D perhaps matching TRBD1 (6 bases). The CDR3 consists of 16 residues. V was clipped by 0 bases and J by 1 base, with 13 bases between them. The germline V gene has CDR1 GTSNPN and CDR2 SVGIG (reference sequence). In DNA, the CDR3 is TGTGCCTGGAGTGTACAAGGCAGGGGCAGCAATCAGCCCCAGCATTTT. Residues: CAWSVQGRGSNQPQHF.

J is TRBJ2-1 and V is TRBV6-2 or TRBV6-3; no definite D call. Germline V gene lookup returns CDR1 MNHEY and CDR2 SVGEGT. The CDR3 extends over 14 amino acids. Trimming removed 0 bases at V and 7 bases at J, with 10 bases between. The CDR3, as DNA: TGTGCCAGCAGTTACTCCGTCAATCTGAATGAGCAGTTCTTC. Translating gives CASSYSVNLNEQFF.

This clonotype was counted ten times or more. The chain combines TRBV20-1 with TRBJ1-1, with D perhaps matching TRBD1 (5 bases). Germline V gives CDR1 DFQATT, CDR2 SNEGSKA (reference sequence). V was cut by 6 bases and J by 0 bases, with 14 bases left in between. The CDR3 runs to 14 residues. The CDR3 DNA reads TGCAGTGCCTTATCGGGGCCCATGAACACTGAAGCTTTCTTT. Its translation: CSALSGPMNTEAFF.

The gene calls are TRBV18 and TRBJ2-3; D ambiguous. The J call could be wrong; TRBJ2-1 is a better fit for the DNA end. Germline V gene sequence: CDR1 KGHSH, CDR2 LQKENI. This CDR3 is built from 11 residues. CDR3: CASSPGLSQFF. The CDR3 DNA sequence: TGTGCCAGCTCACCAGGATTATCGCAGTTCTTC.

This clonotype was detected ten times or more. This rearrangement joins TRBV12-3 or TRBV12-4 to TRBJ2-5, with D possibly TRBD1 on 5 matching bases. Trimming pared 4 bases from V and 2 bases from J, leaving 5 bases between. The CDR3 loop spans 12 amino acids. CDR3 nucleotides: TGTGCCAGCAGTTCAGGGCAAGAGACCCAGTACTTC. This sequence encodes CASSSGQETQYF.

The table lists this clonotype with many counts. J is TRBJ2-7 and V is TRBV12-3 or TRBV12-4; D might be TRBD1 (6 bases). The CDR3 runs to 14 residues. Trimming stripped 6 bases from V and 0 bases from J, with 12 bases between. The CDR3 DNA is TGTGCCAGCAGCCGACAGGACAGCTCCTACGAGCAGTACTTC. Its translation: CASSRQDSSYEQYF.

V usage is TRBV5-1 and J usage is TRBJ2-1; D is perhaps TRBD1 (6 bases). Trimming shortened V by 2 bases and J by 8 bases, and 11 bases separated the two germline ends. CDR3 length equals 13 residues. Germline lookup yields CDR1 SGHRS and CDR2 YFSETQ. The CDR3 DNA sequence: TGCGCCAGCAGCTTTAACAGGGCTGATGAGCAGTTCTTC. Translation gives CASSFNRADEQFF.

Ten or more counts support this clonotype. The chain is built from TRBV2 and TRBJ2-3, with 8 bases matching TRBD2. Per the germline V gene, CDR1 is SNHLY and CDR2 is FYNNEI. The CDR3 is 15 amino acids. The V gene end was trimmed by 6 bases and the J gene end by 5 bases; junction bases not matched to a gene: 10. The CDR3, as DNA: TGTGCCAGCAGAGAGAAGGGACTAGTTGGAGATACGCAGTATTTT. Translating gives CASREKGLVGDTQYF.

The table lists this clonotype with many counts. V usage is TRBV6-1 and J usage is TRBJ1-4; the D gene is possibly TRBD1 (5 bases). Trimming took 4 bases from V and 5 from J, leaving 11 bases between them. The CDR3 runs to 14 residues. Germline loops: CDR1 MNHNS, CDR2 SASEGT. CDR3 in amino acids: CASSGWGLNEKLFF. The DNA for the CDR3 is TGTGCCAGCAGTGGATGGGGGTTGAATGAAAAACTGTTTTTT.

This clonotype came up a few times. The junction departs from the called germline gene at one end, perhaps through a read error. The chain is built from TRBV4-1 and TRBJ2-5; 9 bases line up with TRBD1. CDR3 length: 15 amino acids. The V gene's germline CDR1 is MGHRA and CDR2 YSYEKL. This CDR3 is CASSQGDRDQETQYF. The CDR3 nucleotides read TGTGCCAGCAGCCAAGGGGACAGGGACCAAGAGACCCAGTACTTC.

The sample holds a few counts of this clonotype. The rearrangement links TRBV3-1 to TRBJ2-7; 10 positions agree with TRBD1. The CDR3 is 13 residues long. CDR1 and CDR2 (germline): LGHDT, YNNKEL (reference sequence). The V gene end was trimmed by 1 base and the J gene end by 10 bases; junction bases not matched to a gene: 4. The CDR3 DNA is TGTGCCAGCAGCCAAGTAGGGACAGGGGTTCAGTACTTC. Translating it yields CASSQVGTGVQYF.

The chain links TRBV7-2 to TRBJ1-1; D is uncertain. Trimming took 1 base from V and 8 from J, leaving 8 bases between them. Germline V gives CDR1 SGHTA, CDR2 FQGNSA. The CDR3 runs 12 residues. The CDR3 nucleotides are TGTGCCAGCAGCTTAGGCCGGCAAGAAGCTTTCTTT. This gives the protein CASSLGRQEAFF. The full variable domain, completed using reference TRBV7-2 and TRBJ1-1, is GAGVSQSPSNKVTEKGKDVELRCDPISGHTALYWYRQSLGQGLEFLIYFQGNSAPDKSGLPSDRFSAERTGGSVSTLTIQRTQQEDSAVYLCASSLGRQEAFFGQGTRLTVV.

This clonotype was seen many times. The chain couples TRBV2 to TRBJ2-7; 11 bases are a match to TRBD2. The germline gives CDR1 SNHLY, CDR2 FYNNEI. The V and J ends lost 6 bases and 3 bases, in that order; junction bases with no gene match: 4. The CDR3 loop spans 14 amino acids. The CDR3 DNA reads as TGTGCCAGCAGAGGGACTAGCGGAAACTACGAGCAGTACTTC. The encoded protein is CASRGTSGNYEQYF.

In this sample, this clonotype turned up many times. V gene TRBV7-2 combines with J gene TRBJ2-1; 8 bases match TRBD1. Losses at the gene ends were 6 bases for V and 6 bases for J; bases not matched to a gene: 7. This CDR3 has 14 residues. Germline-derived CDR1 and CDR2 are SGHTA and FQGNSA. Here the CDR3 DNA reads TGTGCCAGCAGTACTGGACAGGGACTCAATGAGCAGTTCTTC. Protein: CASSTGQGLNEQFF.

Many counts were recorded for this clonotype. The V call is TRBV7-6, the J call TRBJ2-7; 8 positions match TRBD1. With V trimmed by 1 base and J by 2 bases, 1 base remained unmatched. This CDR3 region has 14 residues. In germline, CDR1 is SGHVS, CDR2 FNYEAQ. The CDR3 here is CASSLGDRTYEQYF. CDR3 DNA sequence: TGTGCCAGCAGCTTAGGGGACAGGACCTACGAGCAGTACTTC.

This clonotype has at least ten counts. The V and J genes are TRBV30 and TRBJ1-4; 7 nucleotides align to TRBD1. The CDR3 is 15 amino acids. In germline, CDR1 is GTSNPN, CDR2 SVGIG (reference sequence). V was pared by 2 bases and J by 1 base, with 4 bases of the junction left unmatched. CDR3 coding DNA: TGTGCCTGGAGTACAGGGGCCGGAACTAATGAAAAACTGTTTTTT. Its protein is CAWSTGAGTNEKLFF.

This clonotype was seen at least ten times. The chain links TRBV2 to TRBJ1-1; D not certain. V lost 4 bases, J lost 3 bases, and 12 bases lay in between. This CDR3 contains 14 residues. Germline assignment: CDR1 SNHLY and CDR2 FYNNEI. This chain's CDR3 is CASSGAVAYTEAFF. The CDR3 bases are TGTGCCAGCAGTGGGGCCGTTGCCTACACTGAAGCTTTCTTT.

Concerning this clonotype: Being one base from a much bigger clone, this may be a read error. This likely comes from a read error, as the CDR3 has no conserved phenylalanine or tryptophan at its end. This chain joins TRBV28 and TRBJ1-6, with 7 positions matching TRBD1. Germline V gene lookup returns CDR1 MDHEN and CDR2 SYDVKM. This CDR3 is built from 14 residues. The V and J ends lost 6 bases and 6 bases, in that order; junction bases with no gene match: 5. The DNA of the CDR3 is TGTGCCAGCAGACCGGGACAGACTAATTCACCCCTCCACCTT. Residues: CASRPGQTNSPLHL.

The chain couples TRBV19 to TRBJ2-3, with 13 bases identical to TRBD2. The trim removed 4 bases at V and 6 bases at J, leaving 10 bases unmatched. From germline, CDR1 is LNHDA and CDR2 SQIVND (reference sequence). The CDR3 spans 17 residues. CDR3 in DNA: TGTGCCAGTAGTAGCCCGGGACTAGCGGGAAATGGGGATACGCAGTATTTT. It codes for CASSSPGLAGNGDTQYF.

The chain recombines TRBV29-1 with TRBJ2-5; D is undetermined. Looked up from germline, CDR1 is SQVTM and CDR2 is ANQGSEA. The V and J ends lost 4 bases and 4 bases respectively, with 4 bases between them. The CDR3 runs 10 residues. CDR3 in DNA: TGCAGCGTTGGGTCAGAGACCCAGTACTTC. This encodes CSVGSETQYF.